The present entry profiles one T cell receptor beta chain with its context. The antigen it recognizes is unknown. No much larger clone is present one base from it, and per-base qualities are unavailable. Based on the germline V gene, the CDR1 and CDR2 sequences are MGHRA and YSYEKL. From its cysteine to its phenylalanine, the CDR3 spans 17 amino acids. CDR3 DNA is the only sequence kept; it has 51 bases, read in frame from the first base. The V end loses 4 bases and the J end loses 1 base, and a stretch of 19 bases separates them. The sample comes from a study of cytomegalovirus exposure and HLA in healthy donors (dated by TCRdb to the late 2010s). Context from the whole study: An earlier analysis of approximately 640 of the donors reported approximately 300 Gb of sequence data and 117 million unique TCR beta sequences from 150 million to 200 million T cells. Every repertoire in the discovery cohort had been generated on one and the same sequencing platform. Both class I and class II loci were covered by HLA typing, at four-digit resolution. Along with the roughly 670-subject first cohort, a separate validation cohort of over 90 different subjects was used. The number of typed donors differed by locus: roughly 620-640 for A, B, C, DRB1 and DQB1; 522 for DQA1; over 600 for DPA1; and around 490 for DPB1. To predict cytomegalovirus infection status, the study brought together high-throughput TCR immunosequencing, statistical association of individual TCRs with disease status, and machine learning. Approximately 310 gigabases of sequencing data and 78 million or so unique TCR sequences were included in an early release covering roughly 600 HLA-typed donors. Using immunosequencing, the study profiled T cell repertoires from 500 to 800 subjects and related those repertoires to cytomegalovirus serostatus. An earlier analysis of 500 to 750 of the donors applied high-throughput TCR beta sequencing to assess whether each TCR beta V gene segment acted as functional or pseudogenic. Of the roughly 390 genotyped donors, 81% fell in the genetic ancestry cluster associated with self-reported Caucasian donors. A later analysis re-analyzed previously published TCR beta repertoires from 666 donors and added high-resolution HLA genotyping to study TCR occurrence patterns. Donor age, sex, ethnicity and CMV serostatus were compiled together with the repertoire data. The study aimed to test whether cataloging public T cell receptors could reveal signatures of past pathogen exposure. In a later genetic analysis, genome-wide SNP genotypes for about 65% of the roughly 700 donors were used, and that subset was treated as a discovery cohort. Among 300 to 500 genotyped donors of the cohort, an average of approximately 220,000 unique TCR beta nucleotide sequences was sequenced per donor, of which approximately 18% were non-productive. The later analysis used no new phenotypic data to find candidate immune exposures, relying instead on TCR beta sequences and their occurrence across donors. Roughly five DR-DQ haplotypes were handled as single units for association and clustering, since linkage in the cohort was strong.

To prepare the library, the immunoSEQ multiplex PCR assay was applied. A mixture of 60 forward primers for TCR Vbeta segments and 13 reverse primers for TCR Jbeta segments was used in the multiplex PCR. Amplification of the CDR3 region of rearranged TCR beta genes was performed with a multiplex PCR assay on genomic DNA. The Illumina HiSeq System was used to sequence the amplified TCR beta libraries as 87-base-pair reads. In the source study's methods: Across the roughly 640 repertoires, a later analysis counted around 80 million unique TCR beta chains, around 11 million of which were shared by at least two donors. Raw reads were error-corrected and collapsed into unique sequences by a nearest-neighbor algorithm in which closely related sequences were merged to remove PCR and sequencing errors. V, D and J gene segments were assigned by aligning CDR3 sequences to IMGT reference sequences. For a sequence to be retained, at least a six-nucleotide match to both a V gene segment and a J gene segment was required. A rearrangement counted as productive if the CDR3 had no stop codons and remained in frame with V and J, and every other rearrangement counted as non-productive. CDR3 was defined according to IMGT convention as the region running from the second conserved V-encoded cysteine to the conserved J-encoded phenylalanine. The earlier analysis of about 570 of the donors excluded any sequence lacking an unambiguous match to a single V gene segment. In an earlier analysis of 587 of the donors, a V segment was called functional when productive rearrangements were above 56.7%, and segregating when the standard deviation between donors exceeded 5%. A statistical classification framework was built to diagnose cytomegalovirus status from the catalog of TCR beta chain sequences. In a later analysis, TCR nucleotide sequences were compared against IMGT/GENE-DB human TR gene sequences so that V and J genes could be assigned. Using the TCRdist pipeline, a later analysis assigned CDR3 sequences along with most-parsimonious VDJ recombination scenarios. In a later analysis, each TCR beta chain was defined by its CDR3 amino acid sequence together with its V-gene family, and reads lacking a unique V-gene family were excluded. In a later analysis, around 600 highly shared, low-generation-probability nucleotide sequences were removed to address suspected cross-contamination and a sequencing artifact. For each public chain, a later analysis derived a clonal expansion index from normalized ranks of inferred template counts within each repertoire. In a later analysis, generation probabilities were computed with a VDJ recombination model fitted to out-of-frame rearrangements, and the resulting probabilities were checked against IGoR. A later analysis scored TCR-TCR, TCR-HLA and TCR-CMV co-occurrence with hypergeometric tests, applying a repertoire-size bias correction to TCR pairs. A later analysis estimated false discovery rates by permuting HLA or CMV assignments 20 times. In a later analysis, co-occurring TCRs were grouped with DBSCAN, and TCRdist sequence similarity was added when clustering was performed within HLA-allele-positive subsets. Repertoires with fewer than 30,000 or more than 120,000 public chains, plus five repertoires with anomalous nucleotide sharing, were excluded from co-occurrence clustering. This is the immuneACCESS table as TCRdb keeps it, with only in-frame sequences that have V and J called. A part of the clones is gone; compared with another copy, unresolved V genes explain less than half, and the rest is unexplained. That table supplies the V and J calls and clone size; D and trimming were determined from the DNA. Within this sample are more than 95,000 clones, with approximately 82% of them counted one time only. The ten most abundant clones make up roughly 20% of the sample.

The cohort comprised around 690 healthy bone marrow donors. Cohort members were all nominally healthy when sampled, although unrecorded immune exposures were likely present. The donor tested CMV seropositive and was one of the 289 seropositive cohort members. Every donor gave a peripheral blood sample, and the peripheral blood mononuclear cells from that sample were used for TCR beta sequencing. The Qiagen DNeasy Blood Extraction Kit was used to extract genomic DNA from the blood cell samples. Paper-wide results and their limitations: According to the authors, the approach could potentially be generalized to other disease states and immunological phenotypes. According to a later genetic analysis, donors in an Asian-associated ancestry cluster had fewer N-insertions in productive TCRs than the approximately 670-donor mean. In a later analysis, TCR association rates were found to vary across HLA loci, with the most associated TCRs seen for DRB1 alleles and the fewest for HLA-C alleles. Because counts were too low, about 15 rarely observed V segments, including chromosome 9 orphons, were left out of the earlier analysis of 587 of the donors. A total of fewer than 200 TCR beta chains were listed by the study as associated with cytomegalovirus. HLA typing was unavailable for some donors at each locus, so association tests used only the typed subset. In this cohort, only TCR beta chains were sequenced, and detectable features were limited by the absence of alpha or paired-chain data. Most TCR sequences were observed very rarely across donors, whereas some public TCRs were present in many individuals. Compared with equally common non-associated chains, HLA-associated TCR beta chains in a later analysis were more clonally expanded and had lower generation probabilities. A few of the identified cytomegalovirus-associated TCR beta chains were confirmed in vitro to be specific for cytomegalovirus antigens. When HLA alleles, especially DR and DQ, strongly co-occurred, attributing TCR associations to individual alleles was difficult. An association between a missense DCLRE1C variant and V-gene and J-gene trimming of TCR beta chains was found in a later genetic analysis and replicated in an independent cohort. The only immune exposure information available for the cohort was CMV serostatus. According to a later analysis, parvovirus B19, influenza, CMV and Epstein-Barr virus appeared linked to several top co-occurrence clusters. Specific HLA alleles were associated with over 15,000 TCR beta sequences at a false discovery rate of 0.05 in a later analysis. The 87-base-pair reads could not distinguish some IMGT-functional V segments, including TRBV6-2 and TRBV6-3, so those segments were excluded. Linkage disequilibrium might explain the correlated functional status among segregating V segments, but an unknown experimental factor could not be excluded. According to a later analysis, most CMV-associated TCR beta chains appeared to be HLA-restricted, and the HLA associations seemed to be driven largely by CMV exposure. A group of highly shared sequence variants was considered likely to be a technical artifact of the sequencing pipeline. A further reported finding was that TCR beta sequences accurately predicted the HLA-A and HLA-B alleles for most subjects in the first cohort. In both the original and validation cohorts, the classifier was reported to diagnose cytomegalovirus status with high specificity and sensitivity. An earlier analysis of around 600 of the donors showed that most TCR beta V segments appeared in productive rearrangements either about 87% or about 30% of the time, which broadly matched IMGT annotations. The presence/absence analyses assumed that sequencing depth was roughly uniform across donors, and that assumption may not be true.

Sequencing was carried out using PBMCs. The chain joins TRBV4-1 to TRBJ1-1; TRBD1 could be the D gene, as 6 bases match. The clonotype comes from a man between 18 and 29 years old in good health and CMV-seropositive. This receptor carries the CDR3 CASSPRGSWGANTEAFF. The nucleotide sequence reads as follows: TGCGCCAGCAGCCCCAGGGGTAGTTGGGGAGCGAACACTGAAGCTTTCTTT.